This T cell receptor beta chain was obtained from a study of shared clonotypes between healthy human individuals. Sequencing used immunoSEQ multiplex PCR; TCRdb keeps in-frame clones, though not all of them. The data show under 2.5 million clones, approximately 90% seen once. The material sequenced was naive CD4+ T cells from PBMCs. Subset given: CD45RA+ positively selected. This clonotype was sampled from a man in his late teens or twenties in good health. Some clones in this sample may be carry-over from other donors' samples.

CDR3 nucleotides: TGCGCCAGCAGCCTTACCGGGACAGGGTCCTATGGCTACACCTTC. Its protein is CASSLTGTGSYGYTF. V gene TRBV4-3 combines with J gene TRBJ1-2; the match to TRBD1 covers 9 bases. The junction had 7 bases not matched to a gene; V was cut back by 4 bases and J by 4 bases. There are 15 residues in the CDR3. Germline loops: CDR1 LGHNA, CDR2 YSLEER.